This T cell receptor beta chain was sequenced in a study of immune evolution from preneoplasia to lung adenocarcinoma. Germline CDR1 reads SGHNT; CDR2 reads YYREEE (reference sequence). V lost 3 bases and J lost 5, with 9 bases in between. The CDR3 is made up of 14 amino acids. Data came from immunoSEQ multiplex PCR; TCRdb stores just in-frame clones and leaves some out. The sample has more than 13,000 clones, about 80% seen once; the top ten hold 4% to 5%. After pathologic assessment, macro-dissection selected premalignant or tumor cells for extraction. The sequence was collected from a person between 70 and 80 years old with lung adenocarcinoma. Sequenced: FFPE minimally invasive lung adenocarcinoma tissue. This chain links TRBV5-4 with TRBJ1-6, with a possible D match to TRBD1 (6 bases). CDR3 in DNA: TGTGCCAGCAGCTACAGACAGGATAATTCACCCCTCCACTTT. This encodes CASSYRQDNSPLHF. The full variable domain, with the rest looked up from reference TRBV5-4 and TRBJ1-6, is ETGVTQSPTHLIKTRGQQVTLRCSSQSGHNTVSWYQQALGQGPQFIFQYYREEENGRGNFPPRFSGLQFPNYSSELNVNALELDDSALYLCASSYRQDNSPLHFGNGTRLTVT.